This TCR beta chain was captured by sequencing in a study of a mutant IDH1 vaccine in newly diagnosed glioma. Study as a whole: Most patients had radiochemotherapy with temozolomide before enrollment; others had one alone. Study observations and caveats: There seemed to be no relation between pseudoprogression and changes in top peripheral T cell clonotypes.

Sample time point: baseline, week 1 (first vaccination visit). Treatment of the sample: pre-vaccination baseline after standard-of-care therapy. For this clone: Its target is unknown.

Between the trimmed V and J ends, which lost 6 bases and 0 bases, there was a span of 8 bases. The CDR3 is 13 amino acids. Germline assignment: CDR1 SGHDT and CDR2 YYEEEE. Assay: immunoSEQ multiplex PCR; the TCRdb copy retains only in-frame clones and omits some. The sample has tens of thousands of clones, about four fifths seen once. This clonotype was sampled from a man aged 18 to 30 with glioma. The rearrangement links TRBV5-6 to TRBJ2-3; no clear D. The sample in question was PBMCs, obtained from a glioma patient treated with radiotherapy, temozolomide or both. The CDR3 protein is CASTGASTDTQYF. Written as DNA, the CDR3 is TGTGCCAGCACAGGAGCTAGCACAGATACGCAGTATTTT.